This TCR beta chain was recovered during a study of shared clonotypes between healthy human individuals. The repertoire was sequenced with immunoSEQ multiplex PCR; TCRdb's copy has only in-frame clones and lacks some. This sample has 2 million to 3 million clones, with approximately 94% found just once. Whole-study results and caveats: An anticipated effect of sequencing depth on clonotype sharing among donors was recognized.

Remarks on this clone: Its target is not known.

CDR3 size: 16 residues. Germline loops: CDR1 SNHLY, CDR2 FYNNEI. With V trimmed by 5 bases and J by 0 bases, 4 bases remained unmatched. The chain has TRBV2 and TRBJ1-5, with 10 bases identical to TRBD1. The sample consisted of naive CD4+ T cells sorted from blood. Specified subset: CD45RA+ positively selected. This clonotype originated in a man between 18 and 29 years old in good health. The CDR3 nucleotides read TGTGCCAGCAGTCACGACAGGGGGCTTAGCAATCAGCCCCAGCATTTT. Encoded protein: CASSHDRGLSNQPQHF.